This passage covers 24 T cell receptor beta chains from one sample sequenced in a study of Tregs in tolerant kidney transplant recipients (dated by TCRdb to between 2017 and 2020). Receptors were amplified or captured by the immunoSEQ multiplex PCR assay. Imported from immuneACCESS, the table was reduced by TCRdb to in-frame sequences with V and J called. These copies leave out some clones; in studies compared against another copy, an unresolved V gene accounts for under half, and the cause of the remainder is not known. This sample is represented by 240,000 or so clones; 65% to 85% of them were singletons. The ten largest clones add up to 0.55% to 0.65% of the sample. The sequenced material came from CD4+ T cells from blood. The receptor source for this set is a human donor in good health.

CDR3 DNA: TGTGCCAGCAGAGAACAGGGGGGGATCTCCTACGAGCAGTACTTC. It yields the protein CASREQGGISYEQYF. The chain recombines TRBV2 with TRBJ2-7; perhaps TRBD1 as D (8 bases). This CDR3 is 15 amino acids long. Germline CDR1 reads SNHLY; CDR2 reads FYNNEI. Trimming left V 6 bases short and J 0 bases short, with 15 bases between.

This sequence joins TRBV4-1 and TRBJ2-1, with TRBD2 matching 7 bases. Trimming took 1 base from V and 9 from J; bases not matched to a gene: 6. CDR1 is MGHRA and CDR2 is YSYEKL in the germline V gene. The CDR3 has 14 amino acids. The CDR3 spells CASSQVGRAGEQFF. The CDR3 region has the DNA TGCGCCAGCAGCCAAGTGGGGAGGGCGGGTGAGCAGTTCTTC.

CDR3 nucleotides: TGTGCCACCTCCGACAGCCAAGGCTACAATGAGCAGTTCTTC. Amino acid sequence: CATSDSQGYNEQFF. The chain recombines TRBV7-9 with TRBJ2-1; D perhaps matches TRBD1 (5 bases). V dropped 10 bases and J dropped 3 bases, with 16 bases sitting between them. The CDR3 consists of 14 residues. In germline, CDR1 is SEHNR, CDR2 FQNEAQ (reference sequence).

The chain carries TRBV6-1 and TRBJ1-2; 7 nucleotides line up with TRBD1. Per germline, CDR1 MNHNS and CDR2 SASEGT. The CDR3 is made up of 16 amino acids. J lost 0 bases, V lost 4 bases, and 8 bases had no gene match. This CDR3 is CASSGRQGRANYGYTF. The CDR3 bases are TGTGCCAGCAGTGGACGACAGGGCCGAGCTAACTATGGCTACACCTTC.

The chain recombines TRBV5-1 with TRBJ2-6; weak D call: TRBD1 (5 bases). Germline lookup yields CDR1 SGHRS and CDR2 YFSETQ. This CDR3 is 17 amino acids long. Trimming cost V 0 bases and J 0 bases, with 10 bases left between them. For the CDR3, the DNA is TGCGCCAGCAGCTTGGAAGGGGCAAACTCTGGGGCCAACGTCCTGACTTTC. It encodes CASSLEGANSGANVLTF.

V and J are TRBV2 and TRBJ1-4; D is uncertain. Trimming cost V 3 bases and J 1 base, with 9 bases left between them. Germline V gene sequence: CDR1 SNHLY, CDR2 FYNNEI. The CDR3 covers 15 residues. CDR3 nucleotides: TGTGCCAGCAGTGAGGGTCAGATAACTAATGAAAAACTGTTTTTT. This sequence encodes CASSEGQITNEKLFF.

This clone was found once. The chain has TRBV11-2 and TRBJ2-2; 10 bases map to TRBD2. The germline V gene has CDR1 SGHAT and CDR2 FQNNGV. This CDR3 contains 16 residues. The V and J ends lost 2 bases and 3 bases, in that order; junction bases with no gene match: 3. In nucleotides, the CDR3 is TGTGCCAGCAGCTTAATAGCGGGAGGCTACACCGGGGAGCTGTTTTTT. It specifies CASSLIAGGYTGELFF.

V usage is TRBV6-1 and J usage is TRBJ2-3, with D possibly TRBD1 on 5 matching bases. The germline V gene encodes CDR1 MNHNS and CDR2 SASEGT. The V end was cut by 5 bases, the J end by 4 bases, with 10 bases between. This CDR3 comprises 13 residues. CDR3 region: CASSTGRPDTQYF. DNA for the CDR3: TGTGCCAGCAGTACAGGCAGGCCAGATACGCAGTATTTT.

The chain employs TRBV11-2 and TRBJ1-1; TRBD1 is a possible D gene (5 bases). Trimming cost V 2 bases and J 1 base, with 8 bases left between them. The CDR3 contains 14 residues. Germline V gene sequence: CDR1 SGHAT, CDR2 FQNNGV. The CDR3: CASSLRGGNTEAFF. In nucleotides, the CDR3 is TGTGCCAGCAGCTTAAGGGGAGGGAACACTGAAGCTTTCTTT.

The genes are TRBV4-2 and TRBJ1-6; no reliable D call. V was trimmed by 1 base and J by 12 bases, leaving 16 bases between them. CDR1 is LGHNA, CDR2 YNFKEQ, per germline. This CDR3 is 15 amino acids long. The CDR3 here is CASSQVSGDRVPLHF. In DNA, the CDR3 is TGTGCCAGCAGCCAAGTTTCAGGAGACCGTGTACCCCTCCACTTT.

The chain carries TRBV5-5 and TRBJ2-7, with 9 bases lining up with TRBD2. This CDR3 is built from 16 residues. Germline V lookup: CDR1 SGHKS, CDR2 YYEKEE (reference sequence). The junction had 6 bases not matched to a gene; V was cut back by 2 bases and J by 0 bases. CDR3 nucleotide sequence: TGTGCCAGCAGCTTCTATAGCGGGAGTTTCTCCTACGAGCAGTACTTC. It codes for CASSFYSGSFSYEQYF.

This clone was counted only a few times. This chain connects TRBV10-1 to TRBJ2-2, with D unclear. Germline lookup yields CDR1 WNHNN and CDR2 SYGVQD (reference sequence). V was cut by 7 bases and J by 1 base, with 7 bases left in between. The CDR3 has 13 residues. This CDR3 reads CASKNRNTGELFF. In nucleotides, the CDR3 is TGCGCCAGCAAAAACAGGAACACCGGGGAGCTGTTTTTT.

The chain links TRBV29-1 to TRBJ2-5, with 8 bases matching TRBD1. CDR1 and CDR2 (germline): SQVTM, ANQGSEA. V was clipped by 3 bases and J by 3 bases; unmatched bases: 6. This CDR3 region has 14 residues. CDR3 amino acids: CSVEGRGLKETQYF. The CDR3 DNA reads TGCAGCGTTGAGGGCAGGGGGCTAAAAGAGACCCAGTACTTC. Full variable domain (rest looked up from reference TRBV29-1 and TRBJ2-5): SAVISQKPSRDICQRGTSLTIQCQVDSQVTMMFWYRQQPGQSLTLIATANQGSEATYESGFVIDKFPISRPNLTFSTLTVSNMSPEDSSIYLCSVEGRGLKETQYFGPGTRLLVL.

V and J are TRBV29-1 and TRBJ2-7; the match to TRBD1 covers 7 bases. CDR3 length equals 14 residues. V shed 6 bases, J shed 4 bases, and the junction held 12 bases outside the gene matches. The germline V gene encodes CDR1 SQVTM and CDR2 ANQGSEA. The CDR3 is CSVETGISRYEQYF. In DNA, the CDR3 is TGCAGCGTCGAGACAGGGATAAGTAGGTACGAGCAGTACTTC.

The CDR3 loop is CASSSSGGSNTGELFF. The CDR3 nucleotides are TGTGCCAGCAGTTCTAGCGGGGGGTCTAACACCGGGGAGCTGTTTTTT. The chain uses TRBV7-6 and TRBJ2-2, with TRBD2 matching over 11 bases. Looked up from germline, CDR1 is SGHVS and CDR2 is FNYEAQ. Trimming cost V 6 bases and J 2 bases; bases outside gene matches: 5. This CDR3 region has 16 residues.

This clone has a single count. The rearrangement uses TRBV19 and TRBJ1-2, with TRBD1 matching over 8 bases. The V segment lost 1 base and the J segment 6 bases; nucleotides outside the gene matches: 10. CDR1 and CDR2 from the germline V gene are LNHDA and SQIVND (reference sequence). There are 16 residues in the CDR3. CDR3 sequence reads: CASSIVATGERDGYTF. The CDR3 bases are TGTGCCAGTAGTATAGTGGCGACAGGGGAAAGGGATGGCTACACCTTC.

This chain joins TRBV7-2 and TRBJ2-2; no firm D call. CDR3 size: 15 residues. The germline V gene has CDR1 SGHTA and CDR2 FQGNSA. The V end lost 4 bases, the J end lost 0 bases, and 9 bases lay between the germline ends. The CDR3 bases are TGTGCCAGCAGCTCCCGACGGACGAACACCGGGGAGCTGTTTTTT. It codes for CASSSRRTNTGELFF.

CDR3 protein: CASSWRRVNTDTQYF. The CDR3, as DNA: TGTGCCAGTAGTTGGAGGCGGGTAAACACAGATACGCAGTATTTT. The chain is built from TRBV19 and TRBJ2-3, with D perhaps matching TRBD2 (5 bases). V was clipped by 5 bases and J by 2 bases, with 14 bases between them. CDR1 and CDR2 from the germline V gene are LNHDA and SQIVND (reference sequence). CDR3 length: 15 amino acids. Looking up the rest from reference TRBV19 and TRBJ2-3 gives the full variable domain: DGGITQSPKYLFRKEGQNVTLSCEQNLNHDAMYWYRQDPGQGLRLIYYSQIVNDFQKGDIAEGYSVSREKKESFPLTVTSAQKNPTAFYLCASSWRRVNTDTQYFGPGTRLTVL.

The chain carries TRBV5-1 and TRBJ2-5; TRBD2 matches 10 bases. V was clipped by 2 bases and J by 5 bases; unmatched bases: 6. Germline-derived CDR1 and CDR2 are SGHRS and YFSETQ. This CDR3 is 15 amino acids long. The CDR3 spells CASSFSASGSETQYF. DNA for the CDR3: TGCGCCAGCAGCTTCAGTGCTAGCGGGAGTGAGACCCAGTACTTC.

The CDR3: CASSQGTGIENTIYF. The CDR3 region has the DNA TGTGCCAGCAGCCAAGGGACAGGGATAGAGAACACCATATATTTT. The chain couples TRBV4-2 to TRBJ1-3, with 8 bases that match TRBD1. Germline V gene lookup returns CDR1 LGHNA and CDR2 YNFKEQ. The CDR3 is 15 amino acids. V was clipped by 1 base and J by 7 bases; unmatched bases: 6.

The V and J genes are TRBV6-1 and TRBJ1-1; D call uncertain. Trimming stripped 8 bases from V and 1 base from J, with 11 bases between. Germline V gene data show CDR1 as MNHNS and CDR2 as SASEGT. The CDR3 totals 13 residues. CDR3 sequence reads: CASSVRQNTEAFF. The CDR3 bases are TGTGCCAGCTCGGTCCGGCAGAACACTGAAGCTTTCTTT.

The chain employs TRBV10-2 and TRBJ2-7; 7 bases map to TRBD2. The J segment lost 2 bases and the V segment lost 3 bases, leaving 10 bases of the junction unmatched. Germline V gene sequence: CDR1 WSHSY, CDR2 SAAADI. The CDR3 runs to 16 residues. The CDR3 region has the DNA TGCGCCAGCAGTGATTTTTGGGCTAGCGGTCCCTACGAGCAGTACTTC. It specifies CASSDFWASGPYEQYF.

This chain connects TRBV9 to TRBJ2-2; TRBD1 aligns across 7 bases. V gave up 4 bases and J gave up 0 bases; unmatched junction bases: 6. The CDR3 totals 16 residues. CDR1 and CDR2 (germline): SGDLS, YYNGEE. CDR3 nucleotide sequence: TGTGCCAGCAGCCCACTTAGGGGGCCGAACACCGGGGAGCTGTTTTTT. The encoded protein is CASSPLRGPNTGELFF.

This sequence joins TRBV19 and TRBJ2-5, with a possible D match to TRBD2 (5 bases). CDR3 length: 14 residues. Trimming stripped 5 bases from V and 1 base from J, with 11 bases between. The V gene's germline CDR1 is LNHDA and CDR2 SQIVND (reference sequence). The CDR3 sequence: CASSLTSTQETQYF. The CDR3 DNA reads as TGTGCCAGTAGTTTAACTAGTACCCAAGAGACCCAGTACTTC.